This TCR beta chain stems from a study of response to subunit inactivated influenza vaccine. TCRdb called the RT-PCR reads again in MiXCR, with one record for every CDR3 protein. In the table there are approximately 680,000 distinct CDR3 sequences, approximately 14% of which are singletons. The sample was PBMCs from blood, taken 12 days after vaccination. The sequence was collected from a man aged 50-59 years who received an inactivated influenza vaccine.

The CDR3 spells CASLGGVREQFF. The CDR3 DNA sequence: TGTGCCAGCCTCGGAGGGGTGAGGGAGCAGTTCTTC. The chain uses TRBV6-6 and TRBJ2-1; D may be TRBD2 (6 bases). The germline gives CDR1 MNHNY, CDR2 SVGAGI (reference sequence). The CDR3 spans 12 residues. The V gene lost 8 bases and the J gene lost 10 bases, with 15 bases spanning the gap.